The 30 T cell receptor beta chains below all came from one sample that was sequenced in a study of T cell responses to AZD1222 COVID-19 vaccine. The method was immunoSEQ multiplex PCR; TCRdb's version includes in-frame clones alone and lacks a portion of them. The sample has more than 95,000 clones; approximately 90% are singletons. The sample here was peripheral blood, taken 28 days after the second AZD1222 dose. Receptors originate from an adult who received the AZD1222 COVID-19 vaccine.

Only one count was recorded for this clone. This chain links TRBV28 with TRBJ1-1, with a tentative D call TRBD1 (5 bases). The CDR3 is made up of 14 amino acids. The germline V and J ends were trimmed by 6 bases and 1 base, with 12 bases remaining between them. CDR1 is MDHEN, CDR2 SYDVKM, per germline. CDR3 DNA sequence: TGTGCCAGCAGATTCAGGGTGGCGAACACTGAAGCTTTCTTT. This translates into CASRFRVANTEAFF.

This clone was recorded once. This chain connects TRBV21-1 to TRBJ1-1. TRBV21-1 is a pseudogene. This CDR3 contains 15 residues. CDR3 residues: CASSPTLVRSAEAFF. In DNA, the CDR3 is TGTGCCAGCAGCCCCACCCTTGTCCGTAGCGCTGAAGCTTTCTTT.

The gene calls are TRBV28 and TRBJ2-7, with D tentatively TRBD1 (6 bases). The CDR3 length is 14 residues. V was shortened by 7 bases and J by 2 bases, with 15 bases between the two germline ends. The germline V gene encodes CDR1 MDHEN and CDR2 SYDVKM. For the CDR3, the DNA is TGTGCCAGCAAATCACAGGGCCCTACCTACGAGCAGTACTTC. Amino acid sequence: CASKSQGPTYEQYF.

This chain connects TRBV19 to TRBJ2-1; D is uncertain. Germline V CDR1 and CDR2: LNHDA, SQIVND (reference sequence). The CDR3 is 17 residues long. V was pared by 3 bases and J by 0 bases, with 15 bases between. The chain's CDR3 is CASSILSTTSSYNEQFF. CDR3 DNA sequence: TGTGCCAGTAGTATTCTTTCCACAACCAGCTCCTACAATGAGCAGTTCTTC.

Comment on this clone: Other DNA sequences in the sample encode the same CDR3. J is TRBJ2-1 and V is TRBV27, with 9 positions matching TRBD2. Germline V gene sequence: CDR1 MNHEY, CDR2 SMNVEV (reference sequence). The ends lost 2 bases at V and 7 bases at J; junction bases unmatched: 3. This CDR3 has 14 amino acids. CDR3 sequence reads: CASSLAGGPNEQFF. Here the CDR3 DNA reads TGTGCCAGCAGTTTAGCGGGAGGGCCGAATGAGCAGTTCTTC.

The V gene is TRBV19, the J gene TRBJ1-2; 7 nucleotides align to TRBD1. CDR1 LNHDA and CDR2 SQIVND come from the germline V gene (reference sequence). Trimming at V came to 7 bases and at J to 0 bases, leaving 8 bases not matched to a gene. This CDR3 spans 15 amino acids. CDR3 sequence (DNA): TGTGCCAGTACCTTGGACAGGAGGTCTAACTATGGCTACACCTTC. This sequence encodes CASTLDRRSNYGYTF.

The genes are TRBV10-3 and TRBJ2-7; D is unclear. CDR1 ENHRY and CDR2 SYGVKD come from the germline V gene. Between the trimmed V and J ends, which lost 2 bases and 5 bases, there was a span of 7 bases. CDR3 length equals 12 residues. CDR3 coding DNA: TGTGCCATCAGTGAGGACCTGCACGAGCAGTACTTC. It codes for CAISEDLHEQYF.

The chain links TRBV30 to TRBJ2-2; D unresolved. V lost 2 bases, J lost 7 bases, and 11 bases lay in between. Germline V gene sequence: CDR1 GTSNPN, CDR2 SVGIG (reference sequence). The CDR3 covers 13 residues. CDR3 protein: CAWSTSTYGELFF. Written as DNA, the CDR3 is TGTGCCTGGAGTACCTCGACGTACGGGGAGCTGTTTTTT.

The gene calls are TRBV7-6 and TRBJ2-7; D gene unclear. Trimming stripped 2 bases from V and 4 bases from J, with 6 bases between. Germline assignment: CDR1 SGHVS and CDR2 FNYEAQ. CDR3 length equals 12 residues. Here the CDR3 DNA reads TGTGCCAGCAGCTTATACCCTTACGAGCAGTACTTC. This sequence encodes CASSLYPYEQYF.

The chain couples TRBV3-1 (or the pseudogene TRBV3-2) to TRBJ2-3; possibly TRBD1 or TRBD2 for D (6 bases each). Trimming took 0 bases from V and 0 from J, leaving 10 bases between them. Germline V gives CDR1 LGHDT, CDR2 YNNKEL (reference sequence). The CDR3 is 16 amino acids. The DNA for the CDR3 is TGTGCCAGCAGCCAAGATCTAGGGGGGAGCACAGATACGCAGTATTTT. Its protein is CASSQDLGGSTDTQYF.

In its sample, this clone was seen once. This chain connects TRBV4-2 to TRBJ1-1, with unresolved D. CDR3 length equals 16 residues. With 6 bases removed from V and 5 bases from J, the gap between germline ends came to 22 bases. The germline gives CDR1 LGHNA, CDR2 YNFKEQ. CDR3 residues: CASRMGSESNRTEAFF. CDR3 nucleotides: TGTGCCAGCAGAATGGGGTCAGAAAGCAACCGAACTGAAGCTTTCTTT.

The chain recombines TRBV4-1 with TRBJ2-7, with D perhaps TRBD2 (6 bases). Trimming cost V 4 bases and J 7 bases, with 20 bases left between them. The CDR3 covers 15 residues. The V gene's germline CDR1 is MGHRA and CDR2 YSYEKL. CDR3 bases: TGCGCCAGCAGCCCCCCAGGCGGGGCGCCGGGGGAGCAGTACTTC. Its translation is CASSPPGGAPGEQYF.

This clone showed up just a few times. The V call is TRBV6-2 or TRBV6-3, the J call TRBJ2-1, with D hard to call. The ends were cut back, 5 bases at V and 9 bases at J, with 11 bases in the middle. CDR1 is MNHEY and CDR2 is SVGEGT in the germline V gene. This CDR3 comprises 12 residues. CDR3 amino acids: CASSTPIGEQFF. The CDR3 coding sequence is TGTGCCAGCAGTACCCCTATAGGTGAGCAGTTCTTC.

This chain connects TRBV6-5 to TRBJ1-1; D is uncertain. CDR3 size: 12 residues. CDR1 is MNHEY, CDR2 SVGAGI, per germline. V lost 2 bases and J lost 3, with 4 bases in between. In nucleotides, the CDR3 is TGTGCCAGCAGTTACGGGTACACTGAAGCTTTCTTT. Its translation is CASSYGYTEAFF.

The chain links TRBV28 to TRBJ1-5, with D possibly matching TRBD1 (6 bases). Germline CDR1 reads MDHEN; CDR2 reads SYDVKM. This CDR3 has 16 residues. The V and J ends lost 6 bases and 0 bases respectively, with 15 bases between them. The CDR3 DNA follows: TGTGCCAGCAGAGCGCAGGGGTCCTTTAGCAATCAGCCCCAGCATTTT. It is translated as CASRAQGSFSNQPQHF.

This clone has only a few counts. CDR3 protein: CASSLWRANQPQHF. The CDR3 DNA sequence: TGTGCCAGCAGCTTATGGAGGGCCAATCAGCCCCAGCATTTT. The rearrangement links TRBV5-8 to TRBJ1-5; D unresolved. The CDR3 has 14 residues. Germline CDR1 reads SGHTS; CDR2 reads YDEGEE. V lost 2 bases, J lost 3 bases, and 9 bases lay in between.

The CDR3 region is CASSWTSGSSTGELFF. The DNA for the CDR3 is TGTGCCAGCAGCTGGACTAGCGGGAGCTCCACCGGGGAGCTGTTTTTT. The rearrangement joins TRBV5-5 to TRBJ2-2; 13 bases align to TRBD2. The V gene's germline CDR1 is SGHKS and CDR2 YYEKEE (reference sequence). Germline trimming cut 3 bases from V and 4 bases from J; bases unmatched to any gene: 3. There are 16 residues in the CDR3.

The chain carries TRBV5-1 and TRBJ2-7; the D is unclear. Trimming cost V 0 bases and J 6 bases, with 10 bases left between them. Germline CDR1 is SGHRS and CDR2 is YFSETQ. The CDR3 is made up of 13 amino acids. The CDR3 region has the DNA TGCGCCAGCAGCTTGGATCTAGTTACCGAGCAGTACTTC. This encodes CASSLDLVTEQYF.

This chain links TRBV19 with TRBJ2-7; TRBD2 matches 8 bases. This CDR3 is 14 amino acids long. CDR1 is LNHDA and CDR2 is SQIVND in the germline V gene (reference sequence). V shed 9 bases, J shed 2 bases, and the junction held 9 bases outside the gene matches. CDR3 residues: CASSGGLKTYEQYF. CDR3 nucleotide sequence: TGTGCCAGCTCGGGGGGGCTAAAAACCTACGAGCAGTACTTC.

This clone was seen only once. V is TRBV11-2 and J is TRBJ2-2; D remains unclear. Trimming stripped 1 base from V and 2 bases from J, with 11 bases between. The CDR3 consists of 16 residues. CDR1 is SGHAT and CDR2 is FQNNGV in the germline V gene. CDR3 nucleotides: TGTGCCAGCAGCTTAGGACCCAGAATAAACACCGGGGAGCTGTTTTTT. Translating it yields CASSLGPRINTGELFF.

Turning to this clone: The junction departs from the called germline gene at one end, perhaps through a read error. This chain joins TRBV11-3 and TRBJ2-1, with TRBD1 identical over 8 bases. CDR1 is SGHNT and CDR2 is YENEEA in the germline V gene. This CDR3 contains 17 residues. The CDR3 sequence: CVSSPKGGRGPENEQFF. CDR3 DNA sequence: TGTGTCAGCAGCCCTAAGGGGGGCAGGGGGCCAGAGAATGAGCAGTTCTTC.

CDR3 nucleotides: TGTGCCAGCAGCTTAGAGGACAGGAGCTCCTACGAGCAGTACTTC. It yields the protein CASSLEDRSSYEQYF. The chain uses TRBV11-3 and TRBJ2-7, with 7 bases that match TRBD1. Looked up from germline, CDR1 is SGHNT and CDR2 is YENEEA. The V segment lost 0 bases and the J segment 0 bases; nucleotides outside the gene matches: 2. The length of the CDR3 is 15 residues. Full variable domain (remainder filled in from reference TRBV11-3 and TRBJ2-7): EAGVVQSPRYKIIEKKQPVAFWCNPISGHNTLYWYLQNLGQGPELLIRYENEEAVDDSQLPKDRFSAERLKGVDSTLKIQPAELGDSAVYLCASSLEDRSSYEQYFGPGTRLTVT.

In DNA form, the CDR3 reads TGTGCCAGCAGCCCCAGACAGGAAAACACCGGGGAGCTGTTTTTT. It encodes CASSPRQENTGELFF. The chain has TRBV11-3 and TRBJ2-2, with D possibly TRBD1 on 6 matching bases. This CDR3 comprises 15 residues. Germline loops: CDR1 SGHNT, CDR2 YENEEA. V shed 5 bases and J shed 2 bases, with 12 bases lying between them.

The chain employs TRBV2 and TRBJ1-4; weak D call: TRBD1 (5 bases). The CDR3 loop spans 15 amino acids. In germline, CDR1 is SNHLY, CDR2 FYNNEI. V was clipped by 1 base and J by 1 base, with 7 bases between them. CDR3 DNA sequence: TGTGCCAGCAGTGAAGAGAGGGGAACTAATGAAAAACTGTTTTTT. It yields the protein CASSEERGTNEKLFF.

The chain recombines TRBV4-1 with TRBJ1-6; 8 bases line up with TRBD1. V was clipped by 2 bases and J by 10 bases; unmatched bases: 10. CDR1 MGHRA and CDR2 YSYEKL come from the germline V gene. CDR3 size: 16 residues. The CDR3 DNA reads TGCGCCAGCAGCCAACACGACGGACAGGGAGACTCACCCCTCCACTTT. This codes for CASSQHDGQGDSPLHF.

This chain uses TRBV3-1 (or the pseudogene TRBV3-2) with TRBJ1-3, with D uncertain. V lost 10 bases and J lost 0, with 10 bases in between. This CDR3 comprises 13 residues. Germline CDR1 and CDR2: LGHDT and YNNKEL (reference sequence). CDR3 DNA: TGTGCCACCCGGCAGGCCTCTGGAAACACCATATATTTT. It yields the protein CATRQASGNTIYF.

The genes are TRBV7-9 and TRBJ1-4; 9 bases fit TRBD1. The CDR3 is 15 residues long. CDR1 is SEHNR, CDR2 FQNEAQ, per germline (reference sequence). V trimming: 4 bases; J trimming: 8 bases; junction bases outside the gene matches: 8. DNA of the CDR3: TGTGCCAGCAGCTACCACAGGGGGCAGGGCGAAAAACTGTTTTTT. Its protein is CASSYHRGQGEKLFF.

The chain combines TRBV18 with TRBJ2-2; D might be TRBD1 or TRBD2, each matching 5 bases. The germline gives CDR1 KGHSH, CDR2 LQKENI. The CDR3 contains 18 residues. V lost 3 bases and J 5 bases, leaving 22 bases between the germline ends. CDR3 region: CASSPVSLGAPKTGELFF. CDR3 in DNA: TGTGCCAGCTCACCCGTTAGCCTCGGGGCCCCCAAAACCGGGGAGCTGTTTTTT.

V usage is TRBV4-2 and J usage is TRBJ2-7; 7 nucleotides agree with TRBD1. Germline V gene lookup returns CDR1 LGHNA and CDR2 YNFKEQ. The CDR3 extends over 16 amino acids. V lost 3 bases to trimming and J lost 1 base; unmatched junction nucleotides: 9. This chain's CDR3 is CASSHPGQLSSYEQYF. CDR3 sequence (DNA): TGTGCCAGCAGCCACCCGGGACAGCTATCGTCCTACGAGCAGTACTTC.

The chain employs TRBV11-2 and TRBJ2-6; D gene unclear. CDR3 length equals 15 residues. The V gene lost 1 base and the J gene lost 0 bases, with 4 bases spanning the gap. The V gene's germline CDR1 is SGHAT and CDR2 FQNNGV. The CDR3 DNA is TGTGCCAGCAGCTTAGTGAGCTCTGGGGCCAACGTCCTGACTTTC. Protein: CASSLVSSGANVLTF.